This TCR beta chain was identified during a study of CD8 T cells in Susac syndrome. Study information: Within the sequenced Susac syndrome patient group, five or six exhibited active disease and roughly 8 were in remission.

Roughly 0.45 to 1 ug RNA was reverse transcribed with random hexamers. Amplification of TCR beta CDR3 was carried out by immunoSEQ multiplex PCR, which covered 54 Vbeta and 13 Jbeta segments. TCRdb processed the immunoSEQ multiplex PCR reads anew with MiXCR; each CDR3 protein has one entry. The sample consists of tens of thousands of distinct CDR3 sequences, around 95% of them appearing once. In blood CD8+ and CD4+ T cells, TCR beta underwent sequencing. Per the germline V gene, CDR1 is SQVTM and CDR2 is ANQGSEA. CDR3 size: 13 residues. V lost 6 bases to trimming and J lost 7 bases; unmatched junction nucleotides: 8.

Sequenced material: CD8+ T cells from PBMCs. The rearrangement links TRBV29-1 to TRBJ1-1; 10 nucleotides agree with TRBD1. The TCR originated in a human donor with Susac syndrome. The CDR3 nucleotides read TGCAGCGTCAATCCGGGACAGGGGCGTGAAGCTTTCTTT. It encodes CSVNPGQGREAFF. Full variable domain (rest looked up from reference TRBV29-1 and TRBJ1-1): SAVISQKPSRDICQRGTSLTIQCQVDSQVTMMFWYRQQPGQSLTLIATANQGSEATYESGFVIDKFPISRPNLTFSTLTVSNMSPEDSSIYLCSVNPGQGREAFFGQGTRLTVV.